This T cell receptor beta chain originates from a study of molecular identifiers for immune sequencing clone quantification. TCRdb re-analysed the PCR reads in MiXCR, keeping a single row per CDR3 protein. The table shows 250,000 to 350,000 distinct CDR3 sequences, with 20% to 25% occurring only once. In its sample, this clonotype was seen many times. This receptor was identified in a human donor in good health. Some libraries in this study had Jurkat cell RNA spiked in. What was sequenced was naive CD8+ T cells from blood, with Jurkat cell RNA spiked in. Sample subset: FACS-sorted CD8+CD4-CCR7+CD45RA+ naive T cells.

The CDR3 here is CASRPTTGEFYEQYF. Here the CDR3 DNA reads TGTGCCAGCAGACCAACTACAGGGGAATTTTACGAGCAGTACTTC. The rearrangement joins TRBV7-9 to TRBJ2-7, with TRBD1 matching over 7 bases. With V trimmed by 6 bases and J by 4 bases, 12 bases remained unmatched. The CDR3 spans 15 residues. The germline V gene encodes CDR1 SEHNR and CDR2 FQNEAQ (reference sequence).